The 18 T cell receptor beta chains listed next were all sequenced from one sample in a study of blood T cells in healthy people across ages. The use of a sample-barcoded 5' primer and a J-beta primer mix characterized a second PCR of about 7 to 12 cycles. TCRdb itself ran the 5' RACE reads through MiXCR, one entry per CDR3 protein. The sample contains approximately 850,000 distinct CDR3 sequences, about 62% of which appear only once. Sequenced material: blood. These receptors originate from a man between 25 and 39 years old in good health.

V is TRBV5-1 and J is TRBJ2-5; D possibly corresponds to TRBD2 (7 bases). With 0 bases removed from V and 8 bases from J, the gap between germline ends came to 20 bases. The CDR3 loop spans 16 amino acids. Germline CDR1 reads SGHRS; CDR2 reads YFSETQ. In DNA, the CDR3 is TGCGCCAGCAGCTTGGCGATCCAAGGGGGGGCTTATACCCAGTACTTC. Its translation: CASSLAIQGGAYTQYF.

The chain employs TRBV7-2 and TRBJ2-5, with D possibly being TRBD2 (6 bases). Looked up from germline, CDR1 is SGHTA and CDR2 is FQGNSA. There are 16 residues in the CDR3. The V gene lost 3 bases and the J gene lost 5 bases, with 19 bases spanning the gap. CDR3 sequence reads: CASSLTVTQGGETQYF. CDR3 nucleotide sequence: TGTGCCAGCAGCTTGACGGTGACCCAAGGAGGGGAGACCCAGTACTTC. Full variable domain (rest looked up from reference TRBV7-2 and TRBJ2-5): GAGVSQSPSNKVTEKGKDVELRCDPISGHTALYWYRQSLGQGLEFLIYFQGNSAPDKSGLPSDRFSAERTGGSVSTLTIQRTQQEDSAVYLCASSLTVTQGGETQYFGPGTRLLVL.

Comments on this clonotype: The germline gene is not matched at one end of the junction; a read error may be the cause. This sequence joins TRBV5-5 and TRBJ1-6; D unresolved. This CDR3 region has 17 residues. CDR1 SGHKS and CDR2 YYEKEE come from the germline V gene (reference sequence). DNA of the CDR3: TGTGCCAGCAGTTTGGGTATTGGGCTCCCAGCCATTTCACCCCTCCACTTT. Its translation is CASSLGIGLPAISPLHF.

This clonotype was found once. The chain combines TRBV12-3 or TRBV12-4 with TRBJ1-2, with TRBD1 identical over 8 bases. V lost 6 bases to trimming and J lost 6 bases; unmatched junction nucleotides: 6. There are 13 residues in the CDR3. This CDR3 is CASRQTGADGYTF. CDR3 sequence (DNA): TGTGCCAGCAGACAGACAGGGGCTGATGGCTACACCTTC.

CDR3 sequence: CASRERESHLQETQYF. Written as DNA, the CDR3 is TGTGCCAGCAGGGAGAGGGAGAGCCACCTCCAAGAGACCCAGTACTTC. This chain links TRBV21-1 with TRBJ2-5; the table names TRBD1, a call not compared with the DNA. TRBV21-1 has pseudogene status. The CDR3 runs 16 residues.

V gene TRBV28 combines with J gene TRBJ2-1; D unclear. Germline V lookup: CDR1 MDHEN, CDR2 SYDVKM. CDR3 length: 13 amino acids. V was cut by 7 bases and J by 3 bases, with 10 bases left in between. The DNA of the CDR3 is TGTGCCAGCACAAACAGAGACTACAATGAGCAGTTCTTC. Translated, it gives CASTNRDYNEQFF.

This clonotype has a handful of counts. V gene TRBV28 combines with J gene TRBJ2-1, with 8 bases identical to TRBD2. The germline V gene has CDR1 MDHEN and CDR2 SYDVKM. CDR3 length: 16 amino acids. V shed 6 bases and J 0 bases; nucleotides not matched to a gene: 7. The CDR3 here is CASRLSGTSSYNEQFF. The CDR3 region has the DNA TGTGCCAGCAGGCTATCCGGGACTAGCTCCTACAATGAGCAGTTCTTC.

This clonotype appeared many times. The chain combines TRBV20-1 with TRBJ2-1, with D tentatively TRBD1 or TRBD2 (6 bases each). Trimming removed 6 bases from V and 1 base from J, with 16 bases in between. The CDR3 has 15 amino acids. Germline V CDR1 and CDR2: DFQATT, SNEGSKA (reference sequence). The CDR3, as DNA: TGCAGTGCCCAAGGGGGGAGTGGATCCTACAATGAGCAGTTCTTC. Residues: CSAQGGSGSYNEQFF.

The sample holds many counts of this clonotype. The rearrangement joins TRBV6-2 or TRBV6-3 to TRBJ2-1, with D perhaps matching TRBD1 or TRBD2 (5 bases each). From germline, CDR1 is MNHEY and CDR2 SVGEGT. The CDR3 spans 13 residues. Trimming removed 6 bases from V and 5 bases from J, with 11 bases in between. CDR3 sequence reads: CASSPGPNNEQFF. The CDR3 bases are TGTGCCAGCAGCCCGGGGCCGAACAATGAGCAGTTCTTC.

This chain uses TRBV6-2 or TRBV6-3 with TRBJ2-3, with D uncertain. V was trimmed by 2 bases and J by 2 bases, leaving 11 bases between them. CDR3 size: 15 residues. Germline-derived CDR1 and CDR2 are MNHEY and SVGEGT. CDR3 in DNA: TGTGCCAGCAGTTACGGTGGCGGATACACAGATACGCAGTATTTT. It codes for CASSYGGGYTDTQYF.

This clonotype was found a few times. V is TRBV29-1 and J is TRBJ2-1, with D maybe TRBD2 (7 bases). V gave up 7 bases and J gave up 0 bases, with 16 bases separating them. Per germline, CDR1 SQVTM and CDR2 ANQGSEA. The CDR3 spans 15 residues. The chain's CDR3 is CSGGGSPGSYNEQFF. Written as DNA, the CDR3 is TGCAGCGGCGGGGGCTCTCCGGGCTCCTACAATGAGCAGTTCTTC.

Only a few counts were recorded for this clonotype. This chain uses TRBV5-1 with TRBJ2-1; 8 bases are shared with TRBD1. J lost 8 bases, V lost 3 bases, and 4 bases had no gene match. The germline CDR1 and CDR2 sequences are SGHRS and YFSETQ. The CDR3 is 13 residues long. CDR3 in DNA: TGCGCCAGCAGCTCAGGGGGCGTCGATGAGCAGTTCTTC. This translates into CASSSGGVDEQFF.

The chain links TRBV19 to TRBJ2-7; 7 bases match TRBD1. The germline V gene encodes CDR1 LNHDA and CDR2 SQIVND (reference sequence). The V segment lost 5 bases and the J segment 0 bases; nucleotides outside the gene matches: 10. The CDR3 spans 16 residues. CDR3 protein: CASSPQGDSSSYEQYF. In DNA form, the CDR3 reads TGTGCCAGTAGTCCCCAGGGGGACAGTAGCTCCTACGAGCAGTACTTC.

The genes are TRBV5-1 and TRBJ1-1; the match to TRBD1 covers 7 bases. Germline trimming cut 4 bases from V and 1 base from J; bases unmatched to any gene: 7. The CDR3 length is 15 residues. From germline, CDR1 is SGHRS and CDR2 YFSETQ. The CDR3 loop is CASSVGQPGNTEAFF. The CDR3 DNA sequence: TGCGCCAGCAGCGTGGGACAGCCGGGGAACACTGAAGCTTTCTTT.

J is TRBJ2-7 and V is TRBV20-1, with 7 bases fitting TRBD1. J lost 1 base, V lost 0 bases, and 15 bases had no gene match. Germline values: CDR1 DFQATT, CDR2 SNEGSKA (reference sequence). CDR3 length equals 18 residues. This CDR3 is CSARDAGRGTVRSYEQYF. The CDR3 DNA follows: TGCAGTGCTAGAGATGCAGGCCGAGGGACAGTGAGATCCTACGAGCAGTACTTC.

There are a few counts of this clonotype. The chain carries TRBV4-2 and TRBJ2-1; a possible D gene is TRBD1 (5 bases). In germline, CDR1 is LGHNA, CDR2 YNFKEQ. This CDR3 has 16 residues. The V gene lost 0 bases and the J gene lost 2 bases, with 11 bases spanning the gap. The CDR3 sequence: CASSQDPQGTYNEQFF. The CDR3, as DNA: TGTGCCAGCAGCCAAGACCCCCAGGGCACCTACAATGAGCAGTTCTTC.

Note on this clonotype: Because it lacks the conserved phenylalanine or tryptophan at the end, this CDR3 is likely a read error. This rearrangement joins TRBV4-2 to TRBJ2-1, with 12 positions matching TRBD2. This CDR3 has 16 residues. With 2 bases clipped from V and 9 bases from J, the junction kept 8 bases outside the gene matches. Germline V gives CDR1 LGHNA, CDR2 YNFKEQ. For the CDR3, the DNA is TGTGCCAGCAGCCAATCCCCTAGCGGGAGGGTGGGTGAGCAGTTCTTG. This translates into CASSQSPSGRVGEQFL.

The rearrangement uses TRBV5-1 and TRBJ1-5; perhaps TRBD1 as D (5 bases). Trimming took off 4 bases at V and 0 bases at J, with 11 bases between the two ends. The germline gives CDR1 SGHRS, CDR2 YFSETQ. This CDR3 contains 15 residues. CDR3 amino acids: CASSVGPPSNQPQHF. CDR3 nucleotides: TGCGCCAGCAGCGTGGGACCACCTAGCAATCAGCCCCAGCATTTT.